This T cell receptor (beta chain) was identified during a study of shared clonotypes between healthy human individuals. Across the study: Every donor yielded three CD4 naive, three CD4 memory, two CD8 naive and one CD8 memory plate. Study-wide results and caveats: Larger estimated richness was generally seen in naive subsets than in memory subsets. Non-shared clonotypes were found to have lower generation probabilities than the clonotypes that were shared by all four of the sorted-subset donors.

Concerning this clone itself: The antigen is undetermined.

Cells designated naive CD8 were CD45RO-negative and were positively selected for CCR7, with terminally differentiated effector memory CD45RA+ cells excluded. From germline, CDR1 is MNHEY and CDR2 SVGAGI. This CDR3 spans 14 amino acids. The V end lost 5 bases, the J end lost 4 bases, and 14 bases lay between the germline ends. Profiled with immunoSEQ multiplex PCR; TCRdb holds only in-frame clones, not every one. The sample contains under 2,000,000 clones, about 95% of which appear only once. The receptor's source is a man younger than 35 in good health. The chain is built from TRBV6-5 and TRBJ1-2; D is possibly TRBD1 (6 bases). Material for sequencing was naive CD8+ T cells sorted from blood. The CDR3 nucleotides are TGTGCCAGCAGTGGGGGGGGCTACGGCTATGGCTACACCTTC. This encodes CASSGGGYGYGYTF.